The 20 T cell receptor beta chains listed next were all sequenced from one sample in a study of T cell responses to AZD1222 COVID-19 vaccine. Assay: immunoSEQ multiplex PCR; the TCRdb copy retains only in-frame clones and omits some. The sample lists around 95,000 clones; 87% were seen once. Sample: peripheral blood, taken on day 0 of MenACWY control vaccination. All receptors come from an adult in good health.

This sequence joins TRBV10-1 and TRBJ1-1; D might be TRBD1 (5 bases). The CDR3 extends over 14 amino acids. CDR1 and CDR2 (germline): WNHNN, SYGVQD (reference sequence). V was cut by 6 bases and J by 3 bases, with 14 bases left in between. CDR3 loop: CASSRDRAYTEAFF. CDR3 coding DNA: TGCGCCAGCAGCCGGGACCGTGCTTACACTGAAGCTTTCTTT.

The genes are TRBV11-2 and TRBJ1-2; no clear D. V was pared by 6 bases and J by 2 bases, with 4 bases between. Germline V lookup: CDR1 SGHAT, CDR2 FQNNGV. This CDR3 spans 11 amino acids. The CDR3: CASSPNYGYTF. CDR3 nucleotide sequence: TGTGCCAGCAGTCCCAACTATGGCTACACCTTC.

The chain couples TRBV27 to TRBJ1-2; 9 bases line up with TRBD1. The V gene end was trimmed by 6 bases and the J gene end by 6 bases; junction bases not matched to a gene: 5. The length of the CDR3 is 13 residues. The germline V gene has CDR1 MNHEY and CDR2 SMNVEV (reference sequence). The CDR3 region has the DNA TGTGCCAGCAGCCGTGACAGGGGGGATGGCTACACCTTC. Its protein product is CASSRDRGDGYTF.

V usage is TRBV14 and J usage is TRBJ1-1; perhaps TRBD1 as D (5 bases). Trimming cost V 5 bases and J 11 bases, with 21 bases left between them. The CDR3 extends over 14 amino acids. Germline values: CDR1 SGHDN, CDR2 FVKESK. The CDR3 nucleotides are TGTGCCAGCAGCAATCTCGGCGCGGGGACTGTGGCTTTCTTT. As protein: CASSNLGAGTVAFF.

This chain joins TRBV2 and TRBJ2-7; D is tentatively TRBD1 or TRBD2 (5 bases each). The length of the CDR3 is 16 residues. Per germline, CDR1 SNHLY and CDR2 FYNNEI. Trimming shortened V by 4 bases and J by 2 bases, and 18 bases separated the two germline ends. The CDR3 loop is CASSGSGTGPTYEQYF. The CDR3 DNA follows: TGTGCCAGCAGTGGATCCGGGACGGGACCTACCTACGAGCAGTACTTC.

This clone is a singleton in its sample. The chain couples TRBV7-2 to TRBJ2-3; 10 nucleotides match TRBD2. After removal of 4 bases from V and 5 bases from J, the junction contained 3 bases not matched to a gene. The CDR3 is 14 residues long. The V gene's germline CDR1 is SGHTA and CDR2 FQGNSA. The CDR3 spells CASSWASGGDTQYF. The DNA for the CDR3 is TGTGCCAGCAGCTGGGCTAGCGGGGGAGATACGCAGTATTTT.

This chain links TRBV5-8 with TRBJ1-5; D uncertain. The CDR3 is 13 amino acids. CDR1 SGHTS and CDR2 YDEGEE come from the germline V gene. Trimming pared 4 bases from V and 4 bases from J, leaving 9 bases between. The CDR3 nucleotides are TGTGCCAGCAGCGTTCAATTAAATCAGCCCCAGCATTTT. It is translated as CASSVQLNQPQHF.

This chain joins TRBV4-1 and TRBJ1-3; no reliable D call. Trimming removed 0 bases from V and 7 bases from J, with 4 bases in between. The CDR3 totals 12 residues. Germline assignment: CDR1 MGHRA and CDR2 YSYEKL. The CDR3 spells CASSQDKNTIYF. DNA for the CDR3: TGCGCCAGCAGCCAAGATAAGAACACCATATATTTT.

The chain is built from TRBV29-1 and TRBJ2-1; 7 nucleotides align to TRBD1. CDR1 SQVTM and CDR2 ANQGSEA come from the germline V gene. This CDR3 comprises 14 residues. The J segment lost 0 bases and the V segment lost 6 bases, leaving 5 bases of the junction unmatched. CDR3 sequence (DNA): TGCAGCGTCCCACAGGGGTACTCCTACAATGAGCAGTTCTTC. Translation: CSVPQGYSYNEQFF.

V is TRBV5-1 and J is TRBJ2-2, with a weak D call TRBD2 (5 bases). Trimming pared 1 base from V and 5 bases from J, leaving 12 bases between. The CDR3 runs to 15 residues. Germline loops: CDR1 SGHRS, CDR2 YFSETQ. The CDR3 reads CASSLNPSGTGELFF. The CDR3 DNA reads TGCGCCAGCAGCTTGAACCCTTCGGGGACCGGGGAGCTGTTTTTT. Based on the CDR3 plus reference TRBV5-1 and TRBJ2-2, the full variable domain is KAGVTQTPRYLIKTRGQQVTLSCSPISGHRSVSWYQQTPGQGLQFLFEYFSETQRNKGNFPGRFSGRQFSNSRSEMNVSTLELGDSALYLCASSLNPSGTGELFFGEGSRLTVL.

DNA of the CDR3: TGTGCCAGCAGCTTTGGGACATGGACAAACTATGGCTACACCTTC. This sequence encodes CASSFGTWTNYGYTF. The chain links TRBV7-2 to TRBJ1-2, with a tentative D call TRBD1 (6 bases). The length of the CDR3 is 15 residues. V dropped 3 bases and J dropped 2 bases, with 13 bases sitting between them. CDR1 is SGHTA, CDR2 FQGNSA, per germline.

V usage is TRBV30 and J usage is TRBJ1-2, with D possibly matching TRBD1 (5 bases). This CDR3 spans 15 amino acids. CDR1 is GTSNPN, CDR2 SVGIG, per germline (reference sequence). V was cut by 0 bases and J by 8 bases, with 19 bases left in between. The CDR3 DNA is TGTGCCTGGAGTGTACCGGCAAACTTCGGGGGGGGCTACACCTTC. It is translated as CAWSVPANFGGGYTF.

The chain carries TRBV5-1 and TRBJ1-1; weak D call: TRBD1 (6 bases). The germline gives CDR1 SGHRS, CDR2 YFSETQ. The ends were cut back, 4 bases at V and 4 bases at J, with 14 bases in the middle. The CDR3 length is 14 residues. The CDR3 nucleotides are TGCGCCAGCAGCAGAGGTCAGGGGAGCACTGAAGCTTTCTTT. Its translation: CASSRGQGSTEAFF.

V is TRBV2 and J is TRBJ2-3, with D tentatively TRBD1 or TRBD2 (5 bases each). The germline V and J ends were trimmed by 5 bases and 2 bases, with 11 bases remaining between them. Germline CDR1 SNHLY, CDR2 FYNNEI. CDR3 length: 14 residues. CDR3 sequence: CASSRDLITDTQYF. The CDR3, as DNA: TGTGCCAGCAGTCGGGACCTAATCACAGATACGCAGTATTTT. Full variable domain (remainder filled in from reference TRBV2 and TRBJ2-3): EPEVTQTPSHQVTQMGQEVILRCVPISNHLYFYWYRQILGQKVEFLVSFYNNEISEKSEIFDDQFSVERPDGSNFTLKIRSTKLEDSAMYFCASSRDLITDTQYFGPGTRLTVL.

V usage is TRBV9 and J usage is TRBJ1-2; no definite D call. Germline V lookup: CDR1 SGDLS, CDR2 YYNGEE. The V gene lost 0 bases and the J gene lost 0 bases, with 6 bases spanning the gap. The CDR3 runs 14 residues. The CDR3 loop reads CASSVGTSNYGYTF. CDR3 nucleotides: TGTGCCAGCAGCGTAGGGACGTCTAACTATGGCTACACCTTC.

The chain has TRBV11-2 and TRBJ2-3; D assignment may be TRBD1 or TRBD2 (6 bases each). This CDR3 contains 16 residues. V shed 4 bases and J shed 3 bases, with 17 bases lying between them. Looked up from germline, CDR1 is SGHAT and CDR2 is FQNNGV. The CDR3 nucleotides read TGTGCCAGCAGCTCTCGCGGGGACACGAGTACAGATACGCAGTATTTT. It is translated as CASSSRGDTSTDTQYF. The full variable domain, in which reference TRBV11-2 and TRBJ2-3 provide the parts outside the CDR3, is EAGVAQSPRYKIIEKRQSVAFWCNPISGHATLYWYQQILGQGPKLLIQFQNNGVVDDSQLPKDRFSAERLKGVDSTLKIQPAKLEDSAVYLCASSSRGDTSTDTQYFGPGTRLTVL.

The gene calls are TRBV30 and TRBJ1-5, with D possibly TRBD1 on 5 matching bases. V was cut by 1 base and J by 4 bases, with 8 bases left in between. Germline CDR1 reads GTSNPN; CDR2 reads SVGIG (reference sequence). The CDR3 runs to 13 residues. CDR3 DNA: TGTGCCTGGAGTGAGGGACCAAATCAGCCCCAGCATTTT. It translates to CAWSEGPNQPQHF.

The chain employs TRBV9 and TRBJ1-2; no reliable D call. This CDR3 region has 15 residues. With 3 bases removed from V and 8 bases from J, the gap between germline ends came to 20 bases. CDR1 SGDLS and CDR2 YYNGEE come from the germline V gene. The CDR3 region is CASSGALGIRMGYTF. DNA of the CDR3: TGTGCCAGCAGCGGGGCCCTTGGGATTCGGATGGGCTACACCTTC.

This clone occurred a few times. The chain couples TRBV7-2 to TRBJ2-3; TRBD1 matches at 7 bases. The V gene end was trimmed by 2 bases and the J gene end by 5 bases; junction bases not matched to a gene: 10. The germline CDR1 and CDR2 sequences are SGHTA and FQGNSA. The CDR3 is 16 amino acids. The CDR3 sequence is CASSLSIGGAEDTQYF. CDR3 in DNA: TGTGCCAGCAGCTTATCGATAGGGGGCGCCGAAGATACGCAGTATTTT. The full variable domain, with the rest looked up from reference TRBV7-2 and TRBJ2-3, is GAGVSQSPSNKVTEKGKDVELRCDPISGHTALYWYRQSLGQGLEFLIYFQGNSAPDKSGLPSDRFSAERTGGSVSTLTIQRTQQEDSAVYLCASSLSIGGAEDTQYFGPGTRLTVL.

The V and J genes are TRBV5-1 and TRBJ2-3; 8 nucleotides match TRBD2. This CDR3 has 14 amino acids. Germline trimming cut 6 bases from V and 1 base from J; bases unmatched to any gene: 4. Germline values: CDR1 SGHRS, CDR2 YFSETQ. CDR3 in amino acids: CASNPAGGTDTQYF. In nucleotides, the CDR3 is TGCGCCAGCAACCCAGCGGGGGGCACAGATACGCAGTATTTT.